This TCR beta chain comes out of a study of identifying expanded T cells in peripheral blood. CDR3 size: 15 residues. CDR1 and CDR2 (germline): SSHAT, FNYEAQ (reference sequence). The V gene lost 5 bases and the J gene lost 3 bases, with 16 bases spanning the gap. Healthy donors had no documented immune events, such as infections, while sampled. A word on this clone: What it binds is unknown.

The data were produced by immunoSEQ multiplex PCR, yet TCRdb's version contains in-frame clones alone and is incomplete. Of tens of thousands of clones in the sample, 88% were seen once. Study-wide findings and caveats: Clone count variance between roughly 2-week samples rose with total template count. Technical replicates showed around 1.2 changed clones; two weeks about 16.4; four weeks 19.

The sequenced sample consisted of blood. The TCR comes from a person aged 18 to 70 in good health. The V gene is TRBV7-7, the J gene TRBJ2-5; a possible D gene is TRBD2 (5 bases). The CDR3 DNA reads TGTGCCAGCAGCCCGAGGGTAGCGAGGAAAGAGACCCAGTACTTC. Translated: CASSPRVARKETQYF.